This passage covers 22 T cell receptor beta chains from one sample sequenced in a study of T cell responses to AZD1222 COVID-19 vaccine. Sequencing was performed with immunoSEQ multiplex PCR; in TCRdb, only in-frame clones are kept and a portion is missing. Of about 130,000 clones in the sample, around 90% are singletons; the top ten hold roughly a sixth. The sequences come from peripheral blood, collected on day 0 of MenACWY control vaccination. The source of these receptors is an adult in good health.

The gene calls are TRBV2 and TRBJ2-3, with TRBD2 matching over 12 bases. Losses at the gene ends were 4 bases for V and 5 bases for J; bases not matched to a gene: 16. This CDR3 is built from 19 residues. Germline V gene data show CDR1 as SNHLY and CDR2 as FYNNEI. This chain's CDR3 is CASSGPGSKLAGGVDTQYF. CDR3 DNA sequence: TGTGCCAGCAGTGGTCCCGGAAGTAAGCTAGCGGGAGGGGTAGATACGCAGTATTTT.

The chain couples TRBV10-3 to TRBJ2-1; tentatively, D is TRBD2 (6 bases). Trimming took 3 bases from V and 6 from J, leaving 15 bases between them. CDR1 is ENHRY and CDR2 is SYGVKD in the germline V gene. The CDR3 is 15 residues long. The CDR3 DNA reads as TGTGCCATCAGTGAATCGACTAGGCGATCCAATGAGCAGTTCTTC. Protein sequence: CAISESTRRSNEQFF.

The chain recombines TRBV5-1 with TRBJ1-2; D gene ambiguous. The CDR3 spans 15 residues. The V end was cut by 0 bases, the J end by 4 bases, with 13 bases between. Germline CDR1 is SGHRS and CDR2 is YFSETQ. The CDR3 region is CASSLDSGAGYGYTF. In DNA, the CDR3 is TGCGCCAGCAGCTTGGATTCGGGAGCAGGCTATGGCTACACCTTC.

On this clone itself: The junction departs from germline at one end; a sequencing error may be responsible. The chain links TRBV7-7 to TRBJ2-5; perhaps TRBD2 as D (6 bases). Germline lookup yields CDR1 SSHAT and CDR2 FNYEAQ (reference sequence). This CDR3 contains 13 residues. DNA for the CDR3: TGTGCTAGCAGCTCGGGGACTGGAGAGACCCAGTACTTC. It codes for CASSSGTGETQYF. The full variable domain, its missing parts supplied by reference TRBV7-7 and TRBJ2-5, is GAGVSQSPRYKVTKRGQDVTLRCDPISSHATLYWYQQALGQGPEFLTYFNYEAQPDKSGLPSDRFSAERPEGSISTLTIQRTEQRDSAMYRCASSSGTGETQYFGPGTRLLVL.

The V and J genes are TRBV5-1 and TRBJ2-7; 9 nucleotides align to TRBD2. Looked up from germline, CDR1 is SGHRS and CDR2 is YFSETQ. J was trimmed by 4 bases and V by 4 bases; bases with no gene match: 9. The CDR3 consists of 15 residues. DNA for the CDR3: TGCGCCAGCAGCCCAAAGACTAGCGGAGATTACGAGCAGTACTTC. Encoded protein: CASSPKTSGDYEQYF.

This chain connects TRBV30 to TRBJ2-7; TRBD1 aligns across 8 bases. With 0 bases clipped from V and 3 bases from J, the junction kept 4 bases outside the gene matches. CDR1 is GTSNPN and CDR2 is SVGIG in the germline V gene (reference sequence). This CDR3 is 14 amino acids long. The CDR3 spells CAWSVTGQGYEQYF. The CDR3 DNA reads TGTGCCTGGAGTGTAACTGGACAGGGCTACGAGCAGTACTTC. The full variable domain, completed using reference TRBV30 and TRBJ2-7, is SQTIHQWPATLVQPVGSPLSLECTVEGTSNPNLYWYRQAAGRGLQLLFYSVGIGQISSEVPQNLSASRPQDRQFILSSKKLLLSDSGFYLCAWSVTGQGYEQYFGPGTRLTVT.

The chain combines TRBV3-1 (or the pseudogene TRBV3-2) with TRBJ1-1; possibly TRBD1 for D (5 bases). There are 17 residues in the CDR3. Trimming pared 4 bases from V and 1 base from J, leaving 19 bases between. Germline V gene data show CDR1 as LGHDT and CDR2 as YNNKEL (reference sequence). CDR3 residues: CASSPWGGRGENTEAFF. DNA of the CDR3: TGTGCCAGCAGCCCCTGGGGGGGTCGGGGAGAGAACACTGAAGCTTTCTTT.

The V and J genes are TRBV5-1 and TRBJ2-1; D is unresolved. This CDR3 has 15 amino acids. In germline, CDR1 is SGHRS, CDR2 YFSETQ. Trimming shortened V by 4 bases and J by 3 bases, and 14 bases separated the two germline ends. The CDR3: CASSPAPFSYNEQFF. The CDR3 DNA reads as TGCGCCAGCAGCCCGGCGCCCTTCAGCTACAATGAGCAGTTCTTC.

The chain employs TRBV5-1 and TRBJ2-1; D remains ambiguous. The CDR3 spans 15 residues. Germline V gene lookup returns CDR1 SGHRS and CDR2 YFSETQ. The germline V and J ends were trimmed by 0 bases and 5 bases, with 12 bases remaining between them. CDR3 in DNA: TGCGCCAGCAGCTTGGTGGCAGGTGGGGACAATGAGCAGTTCTTC. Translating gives CASSLVAGGDNEQFF.

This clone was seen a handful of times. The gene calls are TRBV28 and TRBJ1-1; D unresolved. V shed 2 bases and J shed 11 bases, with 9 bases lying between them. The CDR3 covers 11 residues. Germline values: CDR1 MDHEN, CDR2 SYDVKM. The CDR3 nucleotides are TGTGCCAGCAGTTTAAACCTAATGGCTTTCTTT. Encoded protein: CASSLNLMAFF.

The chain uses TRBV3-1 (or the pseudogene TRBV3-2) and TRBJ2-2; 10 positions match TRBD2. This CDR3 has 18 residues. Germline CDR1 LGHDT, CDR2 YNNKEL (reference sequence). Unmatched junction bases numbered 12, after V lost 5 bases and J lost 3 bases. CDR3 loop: CASSTQTSGLADTGELFF. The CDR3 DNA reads TGTGCCAGCAGCACCCAGACTAGCGGGTTAGCGGACACCGGGGAGCTGTTTTTT.

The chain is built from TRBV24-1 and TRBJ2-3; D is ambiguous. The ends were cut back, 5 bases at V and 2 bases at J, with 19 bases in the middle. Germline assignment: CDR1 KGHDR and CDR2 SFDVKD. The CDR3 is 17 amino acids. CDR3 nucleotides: TGTGCCACCAGTGCAACCGGACGCCGACAATCCACAGATACGCAGTATTTT. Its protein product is CATSATGRRQSTDTQYF.

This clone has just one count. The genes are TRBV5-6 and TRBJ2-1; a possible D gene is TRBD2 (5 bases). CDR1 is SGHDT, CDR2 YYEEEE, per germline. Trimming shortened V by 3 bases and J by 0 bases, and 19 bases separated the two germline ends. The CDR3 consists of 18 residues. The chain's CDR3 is CASSWDLALGSSYNEQFF. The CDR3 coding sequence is TGTGCCAGCAGCTGGGATCTGGCACTAGGGAGCTCCTACAATGAGCAGTTCTTC.

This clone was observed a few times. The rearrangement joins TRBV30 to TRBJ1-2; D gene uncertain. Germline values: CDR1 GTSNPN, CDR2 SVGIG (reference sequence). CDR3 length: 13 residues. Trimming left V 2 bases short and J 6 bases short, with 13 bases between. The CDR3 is CAWSKGRADGYTF. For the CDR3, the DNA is TGTGCCTGGAGTAAAGGAAGGGCCGATGGCTACACCTTC.

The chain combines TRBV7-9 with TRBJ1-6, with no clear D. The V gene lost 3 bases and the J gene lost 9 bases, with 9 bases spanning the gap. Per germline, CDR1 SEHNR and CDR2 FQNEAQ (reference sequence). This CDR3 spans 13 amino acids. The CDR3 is CASSFVEPSPLHF. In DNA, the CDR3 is TGTGCCAGCAGCTTCGTGGAACCTTCACCCCTCCACTTT.

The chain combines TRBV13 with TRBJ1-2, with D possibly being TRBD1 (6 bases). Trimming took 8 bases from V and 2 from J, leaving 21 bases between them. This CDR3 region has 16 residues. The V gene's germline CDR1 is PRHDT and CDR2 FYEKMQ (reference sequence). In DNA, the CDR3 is TGTGCCAGCGGGGGCGGGAGGGGCCCTCGGAACTATGGCTACACCTTC. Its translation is CASGGGRGPRNYGYTF.

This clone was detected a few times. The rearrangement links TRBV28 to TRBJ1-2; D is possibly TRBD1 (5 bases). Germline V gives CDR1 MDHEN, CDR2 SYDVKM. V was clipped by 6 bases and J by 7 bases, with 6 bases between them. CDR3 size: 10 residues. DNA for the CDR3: TGTGCCAGCAGAAGGGGTGGCTACACCTTC. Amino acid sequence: CASRRGGYTF.

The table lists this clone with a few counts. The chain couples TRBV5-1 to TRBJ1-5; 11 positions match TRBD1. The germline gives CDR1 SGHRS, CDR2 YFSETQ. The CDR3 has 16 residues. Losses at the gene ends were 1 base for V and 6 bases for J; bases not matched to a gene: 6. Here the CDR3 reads CASSLTGQGVGQPQHF. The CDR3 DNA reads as TGCGCCAGCAGCTTGACGGGACAGGGGGTAGGTCAGCCCCAGCATTTT.

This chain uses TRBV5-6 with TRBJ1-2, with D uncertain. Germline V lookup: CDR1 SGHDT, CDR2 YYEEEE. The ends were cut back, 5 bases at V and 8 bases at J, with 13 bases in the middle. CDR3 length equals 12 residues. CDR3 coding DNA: TGTGCCAGCAGTTCAGGATTTGAGGGCTACACCTTC. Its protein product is CASSSGFEGYTF.

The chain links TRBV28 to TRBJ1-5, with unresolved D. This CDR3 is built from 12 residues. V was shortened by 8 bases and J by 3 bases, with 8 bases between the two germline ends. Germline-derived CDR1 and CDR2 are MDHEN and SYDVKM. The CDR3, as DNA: TGTGCCAGCGGGCGGAACAATCAGCCCCAGCATTTT. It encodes CASGRNNQPQHF.

In nucleotides, the CDR3 is TGTGCCAGCAGCAAATCAGGGGGAACTGAAGCTTTCTTT. Its protein product is CASSKSGGTEAFF. The V gene is TRBV9, the J gene TRBJ1-1; 7 nucleotides match TRBD1. Germline CDR1 is SGDLS and CDR2 is YYNGEE. The ends lost 4 bases at V and 5 bases at J; junction bases unmatched: 5. The CDR3 covers 13 residues.

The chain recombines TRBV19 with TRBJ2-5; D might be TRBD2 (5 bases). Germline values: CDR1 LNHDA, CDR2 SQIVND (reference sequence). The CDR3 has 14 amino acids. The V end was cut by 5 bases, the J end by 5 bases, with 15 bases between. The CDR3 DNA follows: TGTGCCAGTAGTCCCCGTAGGCCGGGGGAGACCCAGTACTTC. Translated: CASSPRRPGETQYF. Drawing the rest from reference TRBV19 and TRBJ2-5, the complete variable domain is DGGITQSPKYLFRKEGQNVTLSCEQNLNHDAMYWYRQDPGQGLRLIYYSQIVNDFQKGDIAEGYSVSREKKESFPLTVTSAQKNPTAFYLCASSPRRPGETQYFGPGTRLLVL.